This T cell receptor beta chain is from a study of shared clonotypes between healthy human individuals. Overall study results and limits: Estimated clonotype richness was generally higher in naive than memory subsets. Among several donors, about 5% of naive CD4 clonotypes were found in common.

Of note for this clone: Its antigen is currently unknown.

Germline V gene lookup returns CDR1 MDHEN and CDR2 SYDVKM. This CDR3 has 11 residues. Trimming took 4 bases from V and 4 from J, leaving 2 bases between them. Clones were read by immunoSEQ multiplex PCR, and TCRdb kept only the in-frame ones, dropping some. The sample lists 780,000 or so clones, over 60% occurring once. The clonotype originates from a woman between 25 and 40 years old in good health. V and J are TRBV28 and TRBJ2-1; D is uncertain. Input material: memory CD4+ T cells sorted from blood. The subset denotes: CD45RA-negative fraction. The CDR3 DNA reads TGTGCCAGCAGTTGGTACAATGAGCAGTTCTTC. Translated: CASSWYNEQFF.